This T cell receptor (beta chain) was observed in a study of T-cell memory formation after mild COVID-19. MiXCR was run by TCRdb on the 5' RACE reads, yielding one entry per CDR3 protein. This sample yields 400,000 to 500,000 distinct CDR3 sequences, of which 15% to 25% are seen a single time; 7.5% to 10% belongs to the top ten. The germline V gene encodes CDR1 LGHDT and CDR2 YNNKEL (reference sequence). V was shortened by 3 bases and J by 10 bases, with 15 bases between the two germline ends. This CDR3 comprises 13 residues. V gene TRBV3-1 combines with J gene TRBJ1-1; the D is unclear. This TCR derives from an adult woman who had mild COVID-19 (a few samples of this study predate the infection). Cell type and time point are not known. Sequenced material: PBMCs or a T cell subset sorted from them (not recorded which). CDR3 DNA sequence: TGTGCCAGCAGCCATGCCTCCAATCAGGTAGCTTTCTTT. It specifies CASSHASNQVAFF.